Listed below are T cell receptor beta chains from one sample, sequenced in a study of blood T cell repertoires in COVID-19. Sequencing was performed with immunoSEQ multiplex PCR; in TCRdb, only in-frame clones are kept and a portion is missing. This sample carries hundreds of thousands of clones, around three quarters of them seen once, and the ten largest clones take approximately 3.2%. The sequenced sample consisted of peripheral blood. These receptors were collected from a woman of 80 years or more with acute or convalescent COVID-19. Both conserved end residues are part of each CDR3.

V,J,CDR3
TRBV27,TRBJ2-7,CASSSQGIHEQYF
TRBV12-3/TRBV12-4,TRBJ2-2,CATRYNTGELFF
TRBV5-1,TRBJ2-7,CASTPEGYGYEQYF
TRBV9,TRBJ1-1,CASSPWEGMGTEAFF
TRBV20-1,TRBJ2-3,CSASESGGALRDTQYF
TRBV5-1,TRBJ2-7,CASSLPSGRAGTSGTYEQYF
TRBV6-6,TRBJ1-1,CASSDPGQVITEAFF
TRBV18,TRBJ2-3,CASLTTGKGDTQYF
TRBV3-1/TRBV3-2,TRBJ1-1,CASSRLTGGTEAFF
TRBV12-3/TRBV12-4,TRBJ1-1,CASGGAMNTEAFF
TRBV2,TRBJ1-1,CASSVFIEAFF
TRBV19,TRBJ1-6,CASSIRGSDFGSPLHF
TRBV6-4,TRBJ2-7,CASSGDRGRVQYF
TRBV2,TRBJ2-1,CASSADPLLLAGGYNEQFF
TRBV9,TRBJ1-2,CASSPGQGEYGYTF
TRBV19,TRBJ1-3,CASSVQGYGNTIYF
TRBV28,TRBJ2-3,CASSFGQGIDTQYF
TRBV20-1,TRBJ1-1,CSASGRSGKDTEAFF
TRBV6-1,TRBJ1-3,CASSEDRNRAVFQRNTIYF